The sequence of this TCR beta chain was determined in a study of blood T cell repertoires in COVID-19. The CDR3 has 14 residues. V dropped 2 bases and J dropped 1 base, with 10 bases sitting between them. Germline assignment: CDR1 SGHRS and CDR2 YFSETQ. Assay used: immunoSEQ multiplex PCR; TCRdb lists only in-frame clones, some missing. The sample yields about 250,000 clones, about 91% seen once. The V and J genes are TRBV5-1 and TRBJ2-7, with D perhaps matching TRBD2 (6 bases). The receptor was isolated from a man of 80 years or more with acute or convalescent COVID-19. Sequencing input: peripheral blood. CDR3 coding DNA: TGCGCCAGCAGCTTCCAGGGACTTTCCTACGAGCAGTACTTC. As protein: CASSFQGLSYEQYF.